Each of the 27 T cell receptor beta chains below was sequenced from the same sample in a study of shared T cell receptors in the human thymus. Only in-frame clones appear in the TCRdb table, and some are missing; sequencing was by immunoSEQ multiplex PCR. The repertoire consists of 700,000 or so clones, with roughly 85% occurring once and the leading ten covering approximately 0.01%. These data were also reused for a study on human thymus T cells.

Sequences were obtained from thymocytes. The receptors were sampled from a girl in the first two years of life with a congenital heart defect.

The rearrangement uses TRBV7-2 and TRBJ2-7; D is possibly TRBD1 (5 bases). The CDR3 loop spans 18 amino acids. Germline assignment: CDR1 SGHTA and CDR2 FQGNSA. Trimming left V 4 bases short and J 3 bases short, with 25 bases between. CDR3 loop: CASSSWVGSDKRFYEQYF. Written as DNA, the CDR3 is TGTGCCAGCAGCTCGTGGGTCGGATCGGACAAAAGGTTCTACGAGCAGTACTTC. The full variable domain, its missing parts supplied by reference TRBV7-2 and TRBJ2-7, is GAGVSQSPSNKVTEKGKDVELRCDPISGHTALYWYRQSLGQGLEFLIYFQGNSAPDKSGLPSDRFSAERTGGSVSTLTIQRTQQEDSAVYLCASSSWVGSDKRFYEQYFGPGTRLTVT.

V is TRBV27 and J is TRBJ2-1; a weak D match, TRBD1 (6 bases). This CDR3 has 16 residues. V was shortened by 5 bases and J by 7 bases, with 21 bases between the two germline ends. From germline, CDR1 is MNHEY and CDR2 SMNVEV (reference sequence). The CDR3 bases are TGTGCCAGCAGTCCTCCCCGGGGAACAGGGCGGAATGAGCAGTTCTTC. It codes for CASSPPRGTGRNEQFF.

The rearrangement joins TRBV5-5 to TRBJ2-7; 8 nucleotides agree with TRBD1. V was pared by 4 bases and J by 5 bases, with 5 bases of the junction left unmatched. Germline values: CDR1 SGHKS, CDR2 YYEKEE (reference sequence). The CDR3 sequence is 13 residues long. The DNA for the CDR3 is TGTGCCAGCAGCAAGGGACAGGTCCACGAGCAGTACTTC. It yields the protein CASSKGQVHEQYF.

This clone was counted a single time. In DNA, the CDR3 is TGCGCCAGCAGCCAAGGGTTTTCGGGCGGGGGGAAAGAGACCCAGTACTTC. Translating it yields CASSQGFSGGGKETQYF. The chain joins TRBV4-1 to TRBJ2-5, with 8 bases matching TRBD2. Germline lookup yields CDR1 MGHRA and CDR2 YSYEKL. CDR3 length equals 17 residues. V lost 1 base and J lost 3; bases outside the gene matches: 10.

The CDR3: CASSQESGLAGTDTQYF. The CDR3 DNA sequence: TGCGCCAGCAGCCAAGAATCTGGACTAGCGGGCACAGATACGCAGTATTTT. The chain uses TRBV4-3 and TRBJ2-3, with 10 bases lining up with TRBD2. V shed 0 bases, J shed 1 base, and the junction held 4 bases outside the gene matches. Germline-derived CDR1 and CDR2 are LGHNA and YSLEER. CDR3 size: 17 residues.

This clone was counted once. CDR3 loop: CASSESGTASYHSYEQYF. CDR3 sequence (DNA): TGCGCCAGCAGCGAGTCCGGGACAGCCTCATATCACTCCTACGAGCAGTACTTC. This rearrangement joins TRBV5-1 to TRBJ2-7, with 7 bases aligning to TRBD1. Germline CDR1 SGHRS, CDR2 YFSETQ. There are 18 residues in the CDR3. V lost 4 bases, J lost 0 bases, and 16 bases stayed unmatched.

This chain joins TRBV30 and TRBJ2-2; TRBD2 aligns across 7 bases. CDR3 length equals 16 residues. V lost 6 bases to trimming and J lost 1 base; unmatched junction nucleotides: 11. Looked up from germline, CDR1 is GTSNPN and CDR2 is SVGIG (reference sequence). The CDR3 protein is CACITLADLNTGELFF. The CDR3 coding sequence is TGTGCCTGCATAACTCTAGCGGACCTGAACACCGGGGAGCTGTTTTTT. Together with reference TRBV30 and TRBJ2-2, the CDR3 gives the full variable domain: SQTIHQWPATLVQPVGSPLSLECTVEGTSNPNLYWYRQAAGRGLQLLFYSVGIGQISSEVPQNLSASRPQDRQFILSSKKLLLSDSGFYLCACITLADLNTGELFFGEGSRLTVL.

The CDR3 sequence is CASSLETTDTQYF. The CDR3 nucleotides read TGTGCCAGCAGCTTAGAGACTACAGATACGCAGTATTTT. The chain employs TRBV11-2 and TRBJ2-3; D not resolved. Germline assignment: CDR1 SGHAT and CDR2 FQNNGV. The V and J ends lost 0 bases and 3 bases respectively, with 4 bases between them. The CDR3 loop spans 13 amino acids.

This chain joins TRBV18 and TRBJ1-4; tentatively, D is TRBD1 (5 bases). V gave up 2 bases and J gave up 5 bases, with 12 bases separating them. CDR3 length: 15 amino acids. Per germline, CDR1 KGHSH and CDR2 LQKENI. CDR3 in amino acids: CASSPSPRQNEKLFF. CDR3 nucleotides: TGTGCCAGCTCACCAAGTCCCCGACAGAATGAAAAACTGTTTTTT.

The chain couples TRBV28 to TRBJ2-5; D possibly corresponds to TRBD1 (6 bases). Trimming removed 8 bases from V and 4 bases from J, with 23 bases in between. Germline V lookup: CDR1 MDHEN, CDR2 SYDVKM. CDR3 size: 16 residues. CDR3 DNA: TGTGCCAGCTTAAAGAAGGGGGTACTGACAAGAGAGACCCAGTACTTC. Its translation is CASLKKGVLTRETQYF.

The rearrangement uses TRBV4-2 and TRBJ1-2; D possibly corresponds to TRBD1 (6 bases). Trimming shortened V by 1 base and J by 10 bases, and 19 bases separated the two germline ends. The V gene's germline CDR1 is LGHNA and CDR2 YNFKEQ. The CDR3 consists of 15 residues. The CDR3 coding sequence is TGTGCCAGCAGCCAAGGACAGGCCCCCAGGTTCGACTACACCTTC. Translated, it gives CASSQGQAPRFDYTF.

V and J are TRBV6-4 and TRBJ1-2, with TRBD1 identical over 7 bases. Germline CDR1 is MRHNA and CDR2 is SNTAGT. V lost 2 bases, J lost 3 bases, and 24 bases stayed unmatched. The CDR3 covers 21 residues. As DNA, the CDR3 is TGTGCCAGCAGTGACACCTCACATCCGCGAGATCCGGACAGGCAGCACTATGGCTACACCTTC. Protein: CASSDTSHPRDPDRQHYGYTF.

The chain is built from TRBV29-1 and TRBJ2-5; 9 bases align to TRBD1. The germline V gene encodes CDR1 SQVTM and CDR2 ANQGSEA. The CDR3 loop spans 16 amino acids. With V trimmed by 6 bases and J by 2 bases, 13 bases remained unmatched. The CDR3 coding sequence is TGCAGCGTCCAACCAACGGGACAGGGCGATCAAGAGACCCAGTACTTC. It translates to CSVQPTGQGDQETQYF.

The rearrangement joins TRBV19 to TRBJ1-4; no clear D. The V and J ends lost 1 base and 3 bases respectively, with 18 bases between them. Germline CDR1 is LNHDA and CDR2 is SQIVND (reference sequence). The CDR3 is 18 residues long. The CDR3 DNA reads TGTGCCAGTAGTATAGTCGGTTTCCCGACTGCCTCTAATGAAAAACTGTTTTTT. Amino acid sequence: CASSIVGFPTASNEKLFF.

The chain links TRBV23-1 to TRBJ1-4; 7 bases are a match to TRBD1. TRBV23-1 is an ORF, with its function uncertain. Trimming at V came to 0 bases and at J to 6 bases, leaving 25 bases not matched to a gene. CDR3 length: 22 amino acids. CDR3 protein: CASSQSLGFMAGGYEGDEKLFF. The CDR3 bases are TGCGCCAGCAGTCAATCTTTAGGGTTTATGGCAGGGGGGTATGAGGGGGATGAAAAACTGTTTTTT.

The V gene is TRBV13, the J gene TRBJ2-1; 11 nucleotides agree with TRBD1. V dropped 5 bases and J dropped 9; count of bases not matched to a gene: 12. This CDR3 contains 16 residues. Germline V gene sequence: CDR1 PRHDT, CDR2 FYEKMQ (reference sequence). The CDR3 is CASSVPPGQGEVEQFF. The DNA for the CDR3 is TGTGCCAGCAGCGTACCCCCGGGACAGGGGGAGGTTGAGCAGTTCTTC.

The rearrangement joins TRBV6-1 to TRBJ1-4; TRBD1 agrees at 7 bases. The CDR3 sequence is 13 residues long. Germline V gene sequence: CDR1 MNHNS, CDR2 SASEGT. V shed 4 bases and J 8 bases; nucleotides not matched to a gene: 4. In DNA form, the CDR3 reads TGTGCCAGCAGTGGGGGACAGCGAGAAAAACTGTTTTTT. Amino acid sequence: CASSGGQREKLFF.

CDR3 in amino acids: CASSLPGPVSHYTF. Written as DNA, the CDR3 is TGTGCCAGCAGTTTACCGGGTCCAGTATCCCACTACACCTTC. This chain links TRBV7-9 with TRBJ1-2; D unclear. The length of the CDR3 is 14 residues. Germline CDR1 and CDR2: SEHNR and FQNEAQ (reference sequence). The V gene lost 6 bases and the J gene lost 10 bases, with 21 bases spanning the gap.

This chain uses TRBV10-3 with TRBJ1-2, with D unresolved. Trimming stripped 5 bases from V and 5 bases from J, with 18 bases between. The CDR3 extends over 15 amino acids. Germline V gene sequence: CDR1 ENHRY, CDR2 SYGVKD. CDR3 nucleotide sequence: TGTGCCATCAGTAGAGCACGCCCCGAACTATATGGCTACACCTTC. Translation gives CAISRARPELYGYTF.

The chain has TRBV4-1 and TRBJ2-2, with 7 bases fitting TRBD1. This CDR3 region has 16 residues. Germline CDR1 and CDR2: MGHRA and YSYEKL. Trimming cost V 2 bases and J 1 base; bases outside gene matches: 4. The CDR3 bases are TGCGCCAGCAGCCAATACGACAGGGAGAACACCGGGGAGCTGTTTTTT. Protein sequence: CASSQYDRENTGELFF.

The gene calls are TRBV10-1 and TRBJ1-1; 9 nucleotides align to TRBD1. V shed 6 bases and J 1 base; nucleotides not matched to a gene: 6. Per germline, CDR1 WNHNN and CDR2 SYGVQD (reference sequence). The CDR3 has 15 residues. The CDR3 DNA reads TGCGCCAGCAGAAAAGAGACAGGGGGGAACACTGAAGCTTTCTTT. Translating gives CASRKETGGNTEAFF.

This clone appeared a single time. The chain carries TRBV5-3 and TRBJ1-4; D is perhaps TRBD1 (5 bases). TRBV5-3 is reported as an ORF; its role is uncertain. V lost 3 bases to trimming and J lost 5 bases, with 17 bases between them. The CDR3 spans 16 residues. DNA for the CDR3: TGTGCCAGAAGCTACTGGAAACAGGACCTAAATGAAAAACTGTTTTTT. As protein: CARSYWKQDLNEKLFF.

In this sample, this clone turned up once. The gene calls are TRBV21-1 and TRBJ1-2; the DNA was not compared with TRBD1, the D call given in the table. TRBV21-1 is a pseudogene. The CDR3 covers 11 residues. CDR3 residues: CASGAPGGYTF. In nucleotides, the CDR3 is TGTGCCAGCGGTGCCCCTGGCGGCTACACCTTC.

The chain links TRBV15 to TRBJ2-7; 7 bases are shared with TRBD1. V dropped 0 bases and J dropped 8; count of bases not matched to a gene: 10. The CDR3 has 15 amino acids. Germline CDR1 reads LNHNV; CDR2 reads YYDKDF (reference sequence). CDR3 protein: CATSRDGTAPTQQYF. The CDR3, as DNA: TGTGCCACCAGCAGAGACGGGACAGCCCCTACGCAGCAGTACTTC.

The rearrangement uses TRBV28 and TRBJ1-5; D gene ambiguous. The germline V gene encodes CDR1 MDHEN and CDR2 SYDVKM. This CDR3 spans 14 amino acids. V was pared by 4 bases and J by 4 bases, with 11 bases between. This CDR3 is CASSCREPNQPQHF. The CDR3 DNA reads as TGTGCCAGCAGTTGTCGGGAACCTAATCAGCCCCAGCATTTT.

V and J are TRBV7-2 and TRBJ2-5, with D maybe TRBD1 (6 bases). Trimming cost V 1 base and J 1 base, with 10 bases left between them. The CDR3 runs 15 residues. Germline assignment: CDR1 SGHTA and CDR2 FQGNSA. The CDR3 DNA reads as TGTGCCAGCAGCTTAGGGACAGAATTCCAAGAGACCCAGTACTTC. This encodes CASSLGTEFQETQYF. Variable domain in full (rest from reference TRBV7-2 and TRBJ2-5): GAGVSQSPSNKVTEKGKDVELRCDPISGHTALYWYRQSLGQGLEFLIYFQGNSAPDKSGLPSDRFSAERTGGSVSTLTIQRTQQEDSAVYLCASSLGTEFQETQYFGPGTRLLVL.

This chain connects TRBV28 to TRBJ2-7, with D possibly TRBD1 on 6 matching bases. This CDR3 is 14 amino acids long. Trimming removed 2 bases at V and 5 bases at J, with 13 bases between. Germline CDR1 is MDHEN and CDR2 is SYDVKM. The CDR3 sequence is CASSLGTTVNEQYF. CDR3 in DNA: TGTGCCAGCAGTTTAGGGACAACAGTTAACGAGCAGTACTTC.